The entry below describes one T cell receptor beta chain. Antigen unknown. Following a roughly 9-day culture, CD4+ T cells were purified. Participants got two doses of BNT162b2 or mRNA-1273 vaccine. No vaccinee had earlier SARS-CoV-2 infection, and nucleocapsid antibodies were negative. Cells had half their medium changed to IL-2 medium on days 3 and 7. These data are taken from a study of vaccination effects on CD4 cells after COVID-19. V lost 0 bases and J 8 bases, leaving 14 bases between the germline ends. CDR1 is MNHEY, CDR2 SVGAGI, per germline. The CDR3 covers 15 residues. Generated by immunoSEQ multiplex PCR, the TCRdb table keeps only in-frame clones and is missing some. The table shows about 47,000 clones, with roughly 70% occurring only once.

The sample here was CD4+ T cells from PBMCs cultured without peptide, taken after COVID-19 vaccination. The chain is built from TRBV6-5 and TRBJ2-4; D is possibly TRBD2 (5 bases). The TCR sequence derives from a human donor who received a COVID-19 vaccine. The CDR3: CASSYSGLAEDIQYF. The CDR3 nucleotides are TGTGCCAGCAGTTACTCTGGCCTAGCCGAGGACATTCAGTACTTC.